This entry lists 32 T cell receptor beta chains sequenced from one sample in a study of OX40 agonist ivuxolimab in advanced cancers. Measured with immunoSEQ multiplex PCR; TCRdb has only the in-frame clones, and not every one. This table holds tens of thousands of clones, about nine tenths found once. Sample: CD4+ or CD8+ T cells sorted from blood, taken in a trial of the OX40 agonist ivuxolimab. These receptors all stem from an adult with an advanced solid tumor such as melanoma, head and neck, liver or kidney cancer.

This sequence joins TRBV19 and TRBJ1-2, with D hard to call. Deletions cut 5 bases from V and 7 bases from J, with 17 bases between. This CDR3 region has 14 residues. The germline V gene encodes CDR1 LNHDA and CDR2 SQIVND (reference sequence). The CDR3 nucleotides are TGTGCCAGTAGTTCCGGACGCGCGAATCTTGGCTACACCTTC. It encodes CASSSGRANLGYTF. The complete variable domain, with remaining parts taken from reference TRBV19 and TRBJ1-2, reads DGGITQSPKYLFRKEGQNVTLSCEQNLNHDAMYWYRQDPGQGLRLIYYSQIVNDFQKGDIAEGYSVSREKKESFPLTVTSAQKNPTAFYLCASSSGRANLGYTFGSGTRLTVV.

The chain joins TRBV27 to TRBJ1-1; D ambiguous. CDR1 is MNHEY, CDR2 SMNVEV, per germline (reference sequence). This CDR3 is built from 14 residues. V was clipped by 6 bases and J by 0 bases, with 11 bases between them. CDR3 protein: CASRIGRMNTEAFF. The CDR3 DNA reads TGTGCCAGCAGGATCGGACGGATGAACACTGAAGCTTTCTTT.

The chain carries TRBV6-1 and TRBJ2-7, with 7 bases lining up with TRBD2. Germline V CDR1 and CDR2: MNHNS, SASEGT. There are 14 residues in the CDR3. Unmatched junction bases numbered 8, after V lost 6 bases and J lost 3 bases. CDR3 nucleotide sequence: TGTGCCAGCAGCTCGGGGAGGGGAAACTACGAGCAGTACTTC. This gives the protein CASSSGRGNYEQYF.

To note about this clone: The identical CDR3 is also encoded by other nucleotide sequences in the sample. In DNA form, the CDR3 reads TGCGCCAGCAGCTTGGAGGGGAACTCTGGAAACACCATATATTTT. This codes for CASSLEGNSGNTIYF. The chain uses TRBV5-1 and TRBJ1-3; D might be TRBD1 (5 bases). CDR1 is SGHRS and CDR2 is YFSETQ in the germline V gene. Between the trimmed V and J ends, which lost 0 bases and 0 bases, there was a span of 7 bases. CDR3 length equals 15 residues. The entire variable domain, with the rest obtained from reference TRBV5-1 and TRBJ1-3, is as follows: KAGVTQTPRYLIKTRGQQVTLSCSPISGHRSVSWYQQTPGQGLQFLFEYFSETQRNKGNFPGRFSGRQFSNSRSEMNVSTLELGDSALYLCASSLEGNSGNTIYFGEGSWLTVV.

The J gene is TRBJ2-7, the V gene TRBV28; D perhaps matches TRBD1 (5 bases). The CDR3 has 13 amino acids. Trimming took off 2 bases at V and 5 bases at J, with 10 bases between the two ends. Per the germline V gene, CDR1 is MDHEN and CDR2 is SYDVKM. The CDR3 coding sequence is TGTGCCAGCAGTTTAAGCAGGGCCCACGAGCAGTACTTC. Residues: CASSLSRAHEQYF.

This chain links TRBV10-3 with TRBJ2-7; D may be TRBD2 (6 bases). Germline values: CDR1 ENHRY, CDR2 SYGVKD. V dropped 4 bases and J dropped 0 bases, with 10 bases sitting between them. The CDR3 length is 14 residues. CDR3: CAISVAGSSYEQYF. In DNA form, the CDR3 reads TGTGCCATCAGTGTGGCGGGGAGCTCCTACGAGCAGTACTTC.

CDR3 bases: TGCGCCAGCAGCCCACAGGGTCTATCCGGAGAGACCCAGTACTTC. Translation: CASSPQGLSGETQYF. The chain combines TRBV5-1 with TRBJ2-5; D may be TRBD1 (6 bases). CDR3 length: 15 amino acids. Trimming pared 4 bases from V and 4 bases from J, leaving 17 bases between. CDR1 is SGHRS, CDR2 YFSETQ, per germline.

The CDR3 DNA reads as TGTGCCAGCAGCCCGGGACAGGGTCGGAATGAGCAGTTCTTC. Encoded protein: CASSPGQGRNEQFF. The chain recombines TRBV6-1 with TRBJ2-1, with 9 bases that match TRBD1. Germline V gene lookup returns CDR1 MNHNS and CDR2 SASEGT. The V segment lost 6 bases and the J segment 7 bases; nucleotides outside the gene matches: 7. The CDR3 sequence is 14 residues long.

This clone is a singleton in its sample. The chain combines TRBV27 with TRBJ1-4; the match to TRBD1 covers 10 bases. The CDR3 loop spans 18 amino acids. Looked up from germline, CDR1 is MNHEY and CDR2 is SMNVEV (reference sequence). The V gene end was trimmed by 4 bases and the J gene end by 0 bases; junction bases not matched to a gene: 8. In DNA, the CDR3 is TGTGCCAGCAGTTGGAGACAGGGGGCTGATTCAACTAATGAAAAACTGTTTTTT. This codes for CASSWRQGADSTNEKLFF.

V is TRBV7-3 and J is TRBJ2-3, with 7 bases that match TRBD2. The junction had 6 bases not matched to a gene; V was cut back by 4 bases and J by 2 bases. The CDR3 length is 15 residues. Germline CDR1 SGHTA, CDR2 FQGTGA. The CDR3 is CASSSSGTITDTQYF. CDR3 nucleotides: TGTGCCAGCAGCTCATCCGGGACTATCACAGATACGCAGTATTTT.

The chain has TRBV5-1 and TRBJ2-5; perhaps TRBD1 as D (6 bases). The CDR3 runs to 13 residues. The ends were cut back, 4 bases at V and 4 bases at J, with 11 bases in the middle. Germline CDR1 and CDR2: SGHRS and YFSETQ. CDR3 bases: TGCGCCAGCAGCGTGGACAGTGGAGAGACCCAGTACTTC. The encoded protein is CASSVDSGETQYF.

This chain joins TRBV10-3 and TRBJ1-1; D gene ambiguous. V was clipped by 6 bases and J by 1 base, with 3 bases between them. This CDR3 region has 11 residues. CDR1 is ENHRY and CDR2 is SYGVKD in the germline V gene. This CDR3 is CAIRENTEAFF. The DNA of the CDR3 is TGTGCCATCAGAGAGAACACTGAAGCTTTCTTT.

This rearrangement joins TRBV11-2 to TRBJ2-3, with D maybe TRBD1 (6 bases). CDR3 length: 15 amino acids. V lost 4 bases, J lost 4 bases, and 15 bases lay in between. Germline CDR1 and CDR2: SGHAT and FQNNGV. The CDR3 loop reads CASSSYRESPDTQYF. Here the CDR3 DNA reads TGTGCCAGCAGCTCTTACAGGGAGTCCCCAGATACGCAGTATTTT.

V usage is TRBV13 and J usage is TRBJ2-3; weak D call: TRBD2 (6 bases). CDR1 PRHDT and CDR2 FYEKMQ come from the germline V gene (reference sequence). Trimming pared 2 bases from V and 0 bases from J, leaving 15 bases between. The CDR3 has 17 residues. This CDR3 reads CASSLPQGLFSTDTQYF. The CDR3 DNA is TGTGCCAGCAGCTTACCGCAGGGACTGTTCAGCACAGATACGCAGTATTTT.

The chain employs TRBV9 and TRBJ1-3, with a tentative D call TRBD1 (5 bases). There are 18 residues in the CDR3. V lost 3 bases and J lost 0, with 19 bases in between. Germline CDR1 reads SGDLS; CDR2 reads YYNGEE. The CDR3 nucleotides are TGTGCCAGCAGCGCCCATCAGTCTGTCGGGGGCTCTGGAAACACCATATATTTT. As protein: CASSAHQSVGGSGNTIYF.

This clone was counted only a few times. The chain carries TRBV19 and TRBJ1-5; D remains ambiguous. V gave up 5 bases and J gave up 4 bases, with 15 bases separating them. The CDR3 is 15 amino acids. The germline CDR1 and CDR2 sequences are LNHDA and SQIVND (reference sequence). The CDR3 sequence: CASSPPNPGNQPQHF. The CDR3 bases are TGTGCCAGTAGTCCACCGAACCCGGGGAATCAGCCCCAGCATTTT.

V usage is TRBV19 and J usage is TRBJ2-7; 7 positions agree with TRBD1. V shed 9 bases and J 4 bases; nucleotides not matched to a gene: 15. Germline CDR1 reads LNHDA; CDR2 reads SQIVND (reference sequence). This CDR3 is built from 15 residues. The chain's CDR3 is CASRIIGGQTYEQYF. Written as DNA, the CDR3 is TGTGCCAGCCGGATTATAGGGGGACAGACTTACGAGCAGTACTTC.

J is TRBJ2-1 and V is TRBV7-2; 8 bases match TRBD2. Germline loops: CDR1 SGHTA, CDR2 FQGNSA. V dropped 5 bases and J dropped 5; count of bases not matched to a gene: 8. The CDR3 is 15 residues long. The CDR3 loop reads CASSKVAGKNNEQFF. The DNA for the CDR3 is TGTGCCAGCAGCAAAGTAGCGGGAAAGAACAATGAGCAGTTCTTC.

CDR3 protein: CASTRGGREAFF. CDR3 DNA: TGTGCCAGCACCCGAGGGGGGAGGGAAGCTTTCTTT. The genes are TRBV6-5 and TRBJ1-1, with D perhaps TRBD1 (6 bases). Germline CDR1 MNHEY, CDR2 SVGAGI. The length of the CDR3 is 12 residues. Trimming took 7 bases from V and 8 from J, leaving 14 bases between them.

This CDR3 reads CAISERRGQFTGELFF. The CDR3 DNA follows: TGTGCCATCAGTGAACGCAGGGGACAATTCACCGGGGAGCTGTTTTTT. The chain has TRBV10-3 and TRBJ2-2; a weak D match, TRBD1 (6 bases). Deletions cut 3 bases from V and 4 bases from J, with 15 bases between. The CDR3 sequence is 16 residues long. Germline CDR1 and CDR2: ENHRY and SYGVKD.

V usage is TRBV27 and J usage is TRBJ2-2, with 8 bases matching TRBD1. Germline CDR1 and CDR2: MNHEY and SMNVEV (reference sequence). The ends lost 0 bases at V and 5 bases at J; junction bases unmatched: 5. This CDR3 comprises 16 residues. The CDR3 reads CASSLSSGGKTGELFF. CDR3 DNA: TGTGCCAGCAGTTTATCGTCAGGGGGCAAAACCGGGGAGCTGTTTTTT.

This clone was observed once. The rearrangement joins TRBV7-9 to TRBJ2-3; D unresolved. Deletions cut 4 bases from V and 2 bases from J, with 4 bases between. Looked up from germline, CDR1 is SEHNR and CDR2 is FQNEAQ (reference sequence). This CDR3 is 12 amino acids long. The CDR3 loop reads CASSSYTDTQYF. Written as DNA, the CDR3 is TGTGCCAGCAGCTCGTACACAGATACGCAGTATTTT.

J is TRBJ1-1 and V is TRBV29-1, with D possibly being TRBD1 (5 bases). This CDR3 contains 13 residues. V lost 2 bases and J lost 0, with 7 bases in between. Germline V gene lookup returns CDR1 SQVTM and CDR2 ANQGSEA. DNA of the CDR3: TGCAGCGTTGAAAAGGGGATGAACACTGAAGCTTTCTTT. Its protein is CSVEKGMNTEAFF.

The V and J genes are TRBV19 and TRBJ1-5; D gene ambiguous. V lost 8 bases and J 1 base, leaving 9 bases between the germline ends. Germline V gene data show CDR1 as LNHDA and CDR2 as SQIVND (reference sequence). The CDR3 consists of 13 residues. The CDR3 loop reads CASAGVSNQPQHF. The CDR3 DNA reads TGTGCCAGTGCCGGCGTAAGCAATCAGCCCCAGCATTTT.

DNA for the CDR3: TGTGCTAGTGGTTTGGTACGCCAGGCATATTTT. This translates into CASGLVRQAYF. The rearrangement joins TRBV12-5 to TRBJ2-3; D unresolved. There are 11 residues in the CDR3. Germline CDR1 is LGHNT and CDR2 is FRNRAP. V lost 0 bases and J lost 15, with 10 bases in between. The full variable domain, completed using reference TRBV12-5 and TRBJ2-3, is DARVTQTPRHKVTEMGQEVTMRCQPILGHNTVFWYRQTMMQGLELLAYFRNRAPLDDSGMPKDRFSAEMPDATLATLKIQPSEPRDSAVYFCASGLVRQAYFGPGTRLTVL.

The chain is built from TRBV28 and TRBJ2-7; no clear D. The CDR3 is made up of 12 amino acids. The V gene lost 6 bases and the J gene lost 3 bases, with 9 bases spanning the gap. Germline CDR1 and CDR2: MDHEN and SYDVKM. The CDR3 loop is CASSAEYYEQYF. CDR3 sequence (DNA): TGTGCCAGCAGCGCGGAGTACTACGAGCAGTACTTC.

This clone was counted once. The chain combines TRBV10-1 with TRBJ2-5; D not resolved. This CDR3 contains 14 residues. V was pared by 0 bases and J by 5 bases, with 10 bases between. The germline gives CDR1 WNHNN, CDR2 SYGVQD (reference sequence). The CDR3, as DNA: TGCGCCAGCAGTGAGTCCGCAAGCCGGGAGACCCAGTACTTC. It is translated as CASSESASRETQYF.

The chain recombines TRBV11-2 with TRBJ2-1; D ambiguous. The CDR3 loop spans 16 amino acids. Trimming shortened V by 5 bases and J by 3 bases, and 17 bases separated the two germline ends. The germline V gene encodes CDR1 SGHAT and CDR2 FQNNGV. CDR3 DNA: TGTGCCAGCAGCCCCTTGGGTGGGAAACGCTACAATGAGCAGTTCTTC. It translates to CASSPLGGKRYNEQFF.

This clone appeared a single time. This chain uses TRBV28 with TRBJ2-2; 10 bases are shared with TRBD1. The V gene's germline CDR1 is MDHEN and CDR2 SYDVKM. Germline trimming cut 8 bases from V and 1 base from J; bases unmatched to any gene: 7. The CDR3 has 16 residues. CDR3 amino acids: CASLRRTGGNTGELFF. The CDR3 nucleotides are TGTGCCAGCCTTCGTCGGACAGGGGGGAACACCGGGGAGCTGTTTTTT. Filled out from reference TRBV28 and TRBJ2-2, the complete variable domain reads DVKVTQSSRYLVKRTGEKVFLECVQDMDHENMFWYRQDPGLGLRLIYFSYDVKMKEKGDIPEGYSVSREKKERFSLILESASTNQTSMYLCASLRRTGGNTGELFFGEGSRLTVL.

The rearrangement uses TRBV15 and TRBJ2-1; D is perhaps TRBD2 (6 bases). V lost 4 bases and J 9 bases, leaving 19 bases between the germline ends. Germline-derived CDR1 and CDR2 are LNHNV and YYDKDF (reference sequence). The CDR3 runs to 15 residues. The CDR3 here is CATSIGGMKNSEQFF. CDR3 nucleotide sequence: TGTGCCACCAGCATTGGGGGGATGAAAAACAGTGAGCAGTTCTTC. Drawing the rest from reference TRBV15 and TRBJ2-1, the complete variable domain is DAMVIQNPRYQVTQFGKPVTLSCSQTLNHNVMYWYQQKSSQAPKLLFHYYDKDFNNEADTPDNFQSRRPNTSFCFLDIRSPGLGDTAMYLCATSIGGMKNSEQFFGPGTRLTVL.

The genes are TRBV5-4 and TRBJ2-2; D gene ambiguous. Looked up from germline, CDR1 is SGHNT and CDR2 is YYREEE (reference sequence). The CDR3 covers 13 residues. The V gene lost 6 bases and the J gene lost 0 bases, with 6 bases spanning the gap. Written as DNA, the CDR3 is TGTGCCAGCACAACGCCGAACACCGGGGAGCTGTTTTTT. It is translated as CASTTPNTGELFF.

The V and J genes are TRBV19 and TRBJ2-1; 13 nucleotides match TRBD2. CDR1 and CDR2 (germline): LNHDA, SQIVND (reference sequence). CDR3 size: 14 residues. V dropped 3 bases and J dropped 10; count of bases not matched to a gene: 3. The CDR3 region has the DNA TGTGCCAGTAGTATTCAGACTAGCGGGAGGGAGCAGTTCTTC. Protein: CASSIQTSGREQFF.